The 25 T cell receptor beta chains listed next were all sequenced from one sample in a study of shared clonotypes between healthy human individuals. The naive CD8 population came from CD45RO-negative cells selected for CCR7, without terminally differentiated effector memory CD45RA+ cells. This table comes from immunoSEQ multiplex PCR, and its TCRdb copy is limited to in-frame clones, with some not included. The data contain millions of clones, less than 95% of them seen just once; the ten biggest clones take up 0.9% to 1.4%. Sequenced: naive CD8+ T cells sorted from blood. All receptors come from a man between 18 and 29 years old in good health.

V gene TRBV9 combines with J gene TRBJ2-3; 11 bases fit TRBD2. The CDR3 sequence is 16 residues long. Unmatched junction bases numbered 5, after V lost 0 bases and J lost 5 bases. Germline V gene sequence: CDR1 SGDLS, CDR2 YYNGEE. CDR3 nucleotides: TGTGCCAGCAGCGTAGTTCTAGCGGGAGGTAAAGATACGCAGTATTTT. Residues: CASSVVLAGGKDTQYF.

The gene calls are TRBV9 and TRBJ2-7, with 9 bases that match TRBD2. Germline CDR1 and CDR2: SGDLS and YYNGEE. CDR3 length equals 16 residues. The J segment lost 6 bases and the V segment lost 3 bases, leaving 13 bases of the junction unmatched. The CDR3: CASSAGGGLAGIEQYF. CDR3 in DNA: TGTGCCAGCAGCGCCGGTGGGGGACTAGCTGGTATCGAGCAGTACTTC.

The chain carries TRBV28 and TRBJ2-3, with TRBD2 matching 7 bases. Germline CDR1 reads MDHEN; CDR2 reads SYDVKM. The CDR3 is made up of 13 amino acids. With V trimmed by 8 bases and J by 2 bases, 4 bases remained unmatched. CDR3 nucleotides: TGTGCCAGCGAAGGGACTAACACAGATACGCAGTATTTT. Translated, it gives CASEGTNTDTQYF.

As to this clone: The same CDR3 also results from other DNA sequences found in this sample. V is TRBV6-1 and J is TRBJ2-7; perhaps D is TRBD1 or TRBD2 (5 bases each). This CDR3 comprises 14 residues. Germline lookup yields CDR1 MNHNS and CDR2 SASEGT. Trimming left V 1 base short and J 1 base short, with 8 bases between. CDR3 amino acids: CASSEGGLSYEQYF. The CDR3 coding sequence is TGTGCCAGCAGTGAAGGGGGGTTGTCCTACGAGCAGTACTTC.

This chain connects TRBV7-9 to TRBJ1-1; D may be TRBD1 (5 bases). This CDR3 contains 15 residues. CDR1 and CDR2 from the germline V gene are SEHNR and FQNEAQ (reference sequence). V lost 5 bases to trimming and J lost 1 base, with 14 bases between them. The CDR3 sequence is CASSRPGGPNTEAFF. The CDR3 DNA reads as TGTGCCAGCAGCCGACCTGGGGGTCCGAACACTGAAGCTTTCTTT. Full variable domain (missing parts from reference TRBV7-9 and TRBJ1-1): DTGVSQNPRHKITKRGQNVTFRCDPISEHNRLYWYRQTLGQGPEFLTYFQNEAQLEKSRLLSDRFSAERPKGSFSTLEIQRTEQGDSAMYLCASSRPGGPNTEAFFGQGTRLTVV.

In this sample, this clone turned up once. This chain joins TRBV7-9 and TRBJ2-3; 15 bases align to TRBD2. The germline V gene encodes CDR1 SEHNR and CDR2 FQNEAQ (reference sequence). This CDR3 is built from 19 residues. The trim removed 5 bases at V and 0 bases at J, leaving 9 bases unmatched. CDR3 in DNA: TGTGCCAGCAGCCTCGGACTAGCGGGAGGGTTTTCTAGCACAGATACGCAGTATTTT. This translates into CASSLGLAGGFSSTDTQYF.

This clone came up once. The V gene is TRBV13, the J gene TRBJ2-3, with a tentative D call TRBD2 (6 bases). The CDR3 extends over 15 amino acids. V lost 5 bases, J lost 2 bases, and 14 bases lay in between. Germline V gene sequence: CDR1 PRHDT, CDR2 FYEKMQ (reference sequence). The CDR3 region is CASSPGLQPTDTQYF. In DNA, the CDR3 is TGTGCCAGCAGCCCTGGACTACAACCCACAGATACGCAGTATTTT.

V and J are TRBV19 and TRBJ2-1; D gene uncertain. Between the trimmed V and J ends, which lost 3 bases and 2 bases, there was a span of 2 bases. Germline values: CDR1 LNHDA, CDR2 SQIVND (reference sequence). CDR3 length equals 12 residues. CDR3 sequence reads: CASSMPYNEQFF. The CDR3, as DNA: TGTGCCAGTAGTATGCCCTACAATGAGCAGTTCTTC.

The CDR3 protein is CASSPEMANEKLFF. The CDR3 nucleotides are TGTGCCAGCAGTCCCGAGATGGCTAATGAAAAACTGTTTTTT. The J gene is TRBJ1-4, the V gene TRBV27; D remains ambiguous. Looked up from germline, CDR1 is MNHEY and CDR2 is SMNVEV (reference sequence). The CDR3 loop spans 14 amino acids. The ends were cut back, 5 bases at V and 3 bases at J, with 10 bases in the middle.

The rearrangement joins TRBV14 to TRBJ1-1; 8 bases align to TRBD1. V lost 4 bases, J lost 3 bases, and 1 base stayed unmatched. Germline V gives CDR1 SGHDN, CDR2 FVKESK. This CDR3 spans 13 amino acids. CDR3 sequence (DNA): TGTGCCAGCAGCCTGACAGGGGACACTGAAGCTTTCTTT. It encodes CASSLTGDTEAFF.

As concerns this clone: The same CDR3 is also encoded by other DNA sequences in this sample. The rearrangement links TRBV25-1 to TRBJ2-5; no clear D. Trimming pared 3 bases from V and 5 bases from J, leaving 4 bases between. The CDR3 length is 11 residues. Germline-derived CDR1 and CDR2 are MGHDK and SYGVNS. The CDR3 spells CASSDGETQYF. CDR3 nucleotide sequence: TGTGCCAGCAGTGATGGCGAGACCCAGTACTTC.

This clone was detected only once. The chain combines TRBV10-3 with TRBJ1-1; D call uncertain. CDR1 is ENHRY and CDR2 is SYGVKD in the germline V gene. The CDR3 runs 13 residues. The V and J ends lost 3 bases and 3 bases respectively, with 8 bases between them. CDR3 DNA: TGTGCCATCAGTGACTTCAAGGACACTGAAGCTTTCTTT. Residues: CAISDFKDTEAFF.

This chain uses TRBV5-6 with TRBJ1-4; D possibly corresponds to TRBD1 (5 bases). The CDR3 is 14 residues long. CDR1 SGHDT and CDR2 YYEEEE come from the germline V gene. The V end was cut by 5 bases, the J end by 0 bases, with 8 bases between. CDR3 sequence reads: CASSGQPTNEKLFF. The CDR3 nucleotides read TGTGCCAGCAGTGGACAACCAACTAATGAAAAACTGTTTTTT. Full variable domain (remainder filled in from reference TRBV5-6 and TRBJ1-4): DAGVTQSPTHLIKTRGQQVTLRCSPKSGHDTVSWYQQALGQGPQFIFQYYEEEERQRGNFPDRFSGHQFPNYSSELNVNALLLGDSALYLCASSGQPTNEKLFFGSGTQLSVL.

This chain connects TRBV6-1 to TRBJ1-6; the D is unclear. Germline V gene lookup returns CDR1 MNHNS and CDR2 SASEGT. The CDR3 totals 13 residues. V was cut by 2 bases and J by 7 bases, with 6 bases left in between. The CDR3 region has the DNA TGTGCCAGCAGTGAACAAGACAATTCACCCCTCCACTTT. Its translation is CASSEQDNSPLHF.

The DNA for the CDR3 is TGTGCCAGCAACTCAGACAGGGGCTACGAGCAGTACTTC. It encodes CASNSDRGYEQYF. This rearrangement joins TRBV6-6 to TRBJ2-7; 8 positions match TRBD1. Germline CDR1 is MNHNY and CDR2 is SVGAGI (reference sequence). The V and J ends lost 7 bases and 3 bases, in that order; junction bases with no gene match: 5. There are 13 residues in the CDR3.

The rearrangement links TRBV28 to TRBJ2-1, with D tentatively TRBD1 or TRBD2 (5 bases each). V lost 6 bases and J 8 bases, leaving 23 bases between the germline ends. CDR1 is MDHEN and CDR2 is SYDVKM in the germline V gene. CDR3 length: 16 residues. The CDR3 region is CASSYRGTPGLDEQFF. As DNA, the CDR3 is TGTGCCAGCAGCTATAGAGGGACCCCGGGGTTGGATGAGCAGTTCTTC.

The chain employs TRBV13 and TRBJ1-1; 7 bases match TRBD1. The CDR3 loop spans 16 amino acids. After removal of 2 bases from V and 0 bases from J, the junction contained 6 bases not matched to a gene. Germline CDR1 reads PRHDT; CDR2 reads FYEKMQ (reference sequence). The CDR3 coding sequence is TGTGCCAGCAGCTTAACAGGGGATAGCATGAACACTGAAGCTTTCTTT. Its protein product is CASSLTGDSMNTEAFF.

The rearrangement uses TRBV5-5 and TRBJ1-5; no reliable D call. The CDR3 extends over 15 amino acids. Between the trimmed V and J ends, which lost 0 bases and 1 base, there was a span of 8 bases. Germline CDR1 reads SGHKS; CDR2 reads YYEKEE (reference sequence). DNA of the CDR3: TGTGCCAGCAGCTTGGTCCTCGGGAGCAATCAGCCCCAGCATTTT. Translated, it gives CASSLVLGSNQPQHF.

This chain uses TRBV10-2 with TRBJ2-7; 9 bases map to TRBD1. Germline V lookup: CDR1 WSHSY, CDR2 SAAADI. Trimming cost V 6 bases and J 2 bases; bases outside gene matches: 2. The CDR3 is 13 amino acids. The CDR3 loop is CASRTGGTYEQYF. CDR3 in DNA: TGCGCCAGCAGAACAGGGGGCACCTACGAGCAGTACTTC.

Regarding this clone: This sample also contains other DNA sequences that code for the same CDR3. The chain combines TRBV27 with TRBJ2-7; D might be TRBD2 (6 bases). Trimming took 3 bases from V and 0 from J, leaving 9 bases between them. Germline V gene lookup returns CDR1 MNHEY and CDR2 SMNVEV (reference sequence). This CDR3 region has 14 residues. The CDR3 nucleotides read TGTGCCAGCAGTTTGGTAGCGGACTCCTACGAGCAGTACTTC. Amino acid sequence: CASSLVADSYEQYF.

As DNA, the CDR3 is TGTGCCAGCAGCTTGAGCTGGGCGGAGGCTAGCACAGATACGCAGTATTTT. Encoded protein: CASSLSWAEASTDTQYF. The chain joins TRBV5-6 to TRBJ2-3, with TRBD2 as a possible D gene (5 bases). Germline-derived CDR1 and CDR2 are SGHDT and YYEEEE. V lost 1 base, J lost 0 bases, and 15 bases lay in between. This CDR3 spans 17 amino acids.

V gene TRBV7-2 combines with J gene TRBJ2-5; 7 positions agree with TRBD1. Germline V gene lookup returns CDR1 SGHTA and CDR2 FQGNSA. V lost 5 bases, J lost 4 bases, and 19 bases stayed unmatched. The CDR3 length is 18 residues. This chain's CDR3 is CASSTTGYRGLALETQYF. The CDR3 DNA sequence: TGTGCCAGCAGCACGACTGGGTACAGGGGTTTGGCTCTAGAGACCCAGTACTTC.

The chain joins TRBV15 to TRBJ2-7; D remains unclear. This CDR3 comprises 15 residues. From germline, CDR1 is LNHNV and CDR2 YYDKDF (reference sequence). V was clipped by 0 bases and J by 8 bases, with 17 bases between them. DNA of the CDR3: TGTGCCACCAGCAGAGACGCAGGTGGCTTAGTTCAGCAGTACTTC. It yields the protein CATSRDAGGLVQQYF.

The CDR3 here is CASIDPANYGYTF. CDR3 DNA: TGTGCCAGCATCGACCCTGCAAACTATGGCTACACCTTC. The gene calls are TRBV6-5 and TRBJ1-2; D call uncertain. This CDR3 spans 13 amino acids. Germline V gene sequence: CDR1 MNHEY, CDR2 SVGAGI. Trimming left V 7 bases short and J 2 bases short, with 11 bases between.

The CDR3 region is CASSKLRGFSTDTQYF. The CDR3 region has the DNA TGTGCCAGCAGTAAACTCAGGGGTTTCAGCACAGATACGCAGTATTTT. V usage is TRBV27 and J usage is TRBJ2-3; a weak D match, TRBD1 (6 bases). V dropped 5 bases and J dropped 0 bases, with 15 bases sitting between them. Germline V lookup: CDR1 MNHEY, CDR2 SMNVEV (reference sequence). The CDR3 consists of 16 residues.